This paragraph reports one T cell receptor (beta chain). The target antigen is unknown. This sample stems from a study of Graves' ophthalmopathy and Graves' hyperthyroidism. Study background: Untreated patients at initial diagnosis provided peripheral blood. Study outcomes and limitations: Blood shared most expanded thyroid clonotypes above 0.001 frequency.

CDR3 size: 14 residues. The V segment lost 6 bases and the J segment 6 bases; nucleotides outside the gene matches: 7. Germline CDR1 and CDR2: SGHTA and FQGNSA. The study amplified TCR beta CDR3 regions using RNA transcripts. RT-PCR with HTBI primers came first, then second-round multiplex PCR. TCRdb used MiXCR to reprocess the multiplex PCR reads, holding one entry per CDR3 protein. Of a few hundred thousand distinct CDR3 sequences in the sample, over 20% were seen once. Certain patients were not enrolled. These were patients with other autoimmune diseases, uncontrolled infections, pregnancy or lactation.

The source of this sequence is a woman between 18 and 29 years old with stable Graves' hyperthyroidism. Material for sequencing was peripheral blood. This rearrangement joins TRBV7-2 to TRBJ2-2; 7 bases map to TRBD2. In DNA form, the CDR3 reads TGTGCCAGCAGACGAGAGCGGGGCGCCGGGGAGCTGTTTTTT. Translation: CASRRERGAGELFF. Supplemented by reference TRBV7-2 and TRBJ2-2, the full variable domain reads GAGVSQSPSNKVTEKGKDVELRCDPISGHTALYWYRQSLGQGLEFLIYFQGNSAPDKSGLPSDRFSAERTGGSVSTLTIQRTQQEDSAVYLCASRRERGAGELFFGEGSRLTVL.